The 21 T cell receptor beta chains below all came from one sample that was sequenced in a study of shared clonotypes between healthy human individuals. The assay was immunoSEQ multiplex PCR, and TCRdb's table has in-frame clones only and misses some. The data show 2 million to 2.5 million clones, over 85% seen once. The sample was naive CD4+ T cells from PBMCs. Subset of the sample: CD45RA+ positively selected. All receptors come from a man between 18 and 29 years old in good health. Some clones in this sample may be carry-over from other donors' samples.

The rearrangement uses TRBV13 and TRBJ1-1; D gene unclear. CDR1 is PRHDT, CDR2 FYEKMQ, per germline (reference sequence). The CDR3 has 15 residues. V lost 2 bases, J lost 0 bases, and 10 bases lay in between. CDR3 in amino acids: CASSLRQPMNTEAFF. The CDR3 region has the DNA TGTGCCAGCAGCTTAAGGCAGCCCATGAACACTGAAGCTTTCTTT.

The chain couples TRBV7-8 to TRBJ2-3; D remains unclear. The germline V and J ends were trimmed by 7 bases and 3 bases, with 14 bases remaining between them. CDR1 and CDR2 from the germline V gene are SGHVS and FQNEAQ. This CDR3 has 14 amino acids. CDR3 nucleotide sequence: TGTGCCAGCAAGTTCGGCGCTGGTACAGATACGCAGTATTTT. This codes for CASKFGAGTDTQYF.

The chain links TRBV7-9 to TRBJ2-1; D might be TRBD2 (5 bases). The germline V gene encodes CDR1 SEHNR and CDR2 FQNEAQ (reference sequence). Trimming pared 2 bases from V and 5 bases from J, leaving 13 bases between. The CDR3 is made up of 15 amino acids. The CDR3, as DNA: TGTGCCAGCAGCTTAAGGGTTGGGGAGAACAATGAGCAGTTCTTC. This codes for CASSLRVGENNEQFF.

The chain has TRBV5-6 and TRBJ2-1; no clear D. Germline lookup yields CDR1 SGHDT and CDR2 YYEEEE. The ends were cut back, 1 base at V and 4 bases at J, with 15 bases in the middle. The CDR3 covers 16 residues. CDR3 sequence (DNA): TGTGCCAGCAGCTTGTTCACTCGGACCCTTTACAATGAGCAGTTCTTC. It encodes CASSLFTRTLYNEQFF. Drawing the rest from reference TRBV5-6 and TRBJ2-1, the complete variable domain is DAGVTQSPTHLIKTRGQQVTLRCSPKSGHDTVSWYQQALGQGPQFIFQYYEEEERQRGNFPDRFSGHQFPNYSSELNVNALLLGDSALYLCASSLFTRTLYNEQFFGPGTRLTVL.

This sequence joins TRBV11-3 and TRBJ2-7; 7 nucleotides line up with TRBD1. The V segment lost 1 base and the J segment 4 bases; nucleotides outside the gene matches: 22. CDR3 size: 20 residues. Germline CDR1 reads SGHNT; CDR2 reads YENEEA. The CDR3, as DNA: TGTGCCAGCAGCTTAGCCGTGAGGACAGGCCCTCTTCCTTCAGGATACGAGCAGTACTTC. It is translated as CASSLAVRTGPLPSGYEQYF.

The V and J genes are TRBV28 and TRBJ1-2; the D is unclear. Germline lookup yields CDR1 MDHEN and CDR2 SYDVKM. The length of the CDR3 is 12 residues. CDR3 bases: TGTGCTTCAGGCAACTCGAACTATGGCTACACCTTC. Amino acids: CASGNSNYGYTF.

The chain recombines TRBV18 with TRBJ2-7, with D perhaps TRBD1 or TRBD2 (5 bases each). Germline lookup yields CDR1 KGHSH and CDR2 LQKENI. The CDR3 has 14 residues. The V and J ends lost 3 bases and 0 bases respectively, with 9 bases between them. This CDR3 is CASSPGVPSYEQYF. The DNA of the CDR3 is TGTGCCAGCTCACCGGGGGTCCCCTCCTACGAGCAGTACTTC.

The chain is built from TRBV30 and TRBJ1-2; TRBD1 aligns across 10 bases. CDR1 and CDR2 from the germline V gene are GTSNPN and SVGIG (reference sequence). Losses at the gene ends were 5 bases for V and 4 bases for J; bases not matched to a gene: 13. The CDR3 is made up of 16 amino acids. CDR3: CAWGEPGTGDAYGYTF. As DNA, the CDR3 is TGTGCCTGGGGGGAACCCGGGACAGGGGACGCCTATGGCTACACCTTC. Together with reference TRBV30 and TRBJ1-2, the CDR3 gives the full variable domain: SQTIHQWPATLVQPVGSPLSLECTVEGTSNPNLYWYRQAAGRGLQLLFYSVGIGQISSEVPQNLSASRPQDRQFILSSKKLLLSDSGFYLCAWGEPGTGDAYGYTFGSGTRLTVV.

As concerns this clone: Other DNA sequences within the sample encode an identical CDR3. The V gene is TRBV28, the J gene TRBJ2-7; perhaps D is TRBD1 or TRBD2 (6 bases each). The CDR3 is 14 residues long. V was clipped by 6 bases and J by 2 bases, with 14 bases between them. The germline V gene has CDR1 MDHEN and CDR2 SYDVKM. CDR3: CASSPRGGPYEQYF. The CDR3 DNA is TGTGCCAGCAGCCCCCGAGGGGGGCCCTACGAGCAGTACTTC.

The chain joins TRBV11-2 to TRBJ2-3, with D possibly being TRBD1 or TRBD2 (5 bases each). Germline V lookup: CDR1 SGHAT, CDR2 FQNNGV. This CDR3 is 14 amino acids long. Trimming took off 4 bases at V and 6 bases at J, with 14 bases between the two ends. The CDR3 DNA sequence: TGTGCCAGCAGCTGGGACCAGCAAAAGGATACGCAGTATTTT. It translates to CASSWDQQKDTQYF.

The chain is built from TRBV28 and TRBJ1-3; D ambiguous. The length of the CDR3 is 14 residues. CDR1 is MDHEN, CDR2 SYDVKM, per germline. The V end lost 3 bases, the J end lost 3 bases, and 9 bases lay between the germline ends. For the CDR3, the DNA is TGTGCCAGCAGTTTCCCAACCCTTGGAAACACCATATATTTT. Translated: CASSFPTLGNTIYF.

This clone was counted a single time. The chain employs TRBV5-1 and TRBJ2-7, with D possibly matching TRBD1 (6 bases). The CDR3 has 16 residues. The germline V gene has CDR1 SGHRS and CDR2 YFSETQ. Between the trimmed V and J ends, which lost 5 bases and 4 bases, there was a span of 22 bases. The CDR3 sequence is CASRNDSGAANYEQYF. The CDR3 DNA reads TGCGCCAGCAGGAACGATTCAGGGGCCGCGAATTACGAGCAGTACTTC.

The V call is TRBV30, the J call TRBJ2-4; D gene uncertain. Trimming pared 5 bases from V and 9 bases from J, leaving 17 bases between. The CDR3 extends over 13 amino acids. The germline V gene encodes CDR1 GTSNPN and CDR2 SVGIG (reference sequence). CDR3 bases: TGTGCCTGGGAGAACACCCCTGGAAGCATTCAGTACTTC. Translating it yields CAWENTPGSIQYF. Full variable domain (outside the CDR3, taken from reference TRBV30 and TRBJ2-4): SQTIHQWPATLVQPVGSPLSLECTVEGTSNPNLYWYRQAAGRGLQLLFYSVGIGQISSEVPQNLSASRPQDRQFILSSKKLLLSDSGFYLCAWENTPGSIQYFGAGTRLSVL.

This sequence joins TRBV7-8 and TRBJ2-1; TRBD2 agrees at 7 bases. Unmatched junction bases numbered 21, after V lost 4 bases and J lost 12 bases. This CDR3 is 17 amino acids long. Germline loops: CDR1 SGHVS, CDR2 FQNEAQ. Here the CDR3 DNA reads TGTGCCAGCAGCTATACCCATCTTGAGGGAGGGACCAAGGGGCAGTTCTTC. This codes for CASSYTHLEGGTKGQFF.

There are a few counts of this clone. The sample holds other DNA sequences that translate to the same CDR3. This chain's CDR3 is CASSPDRNYGYTF. The CDR3 DNA reads as TGTGCCAGCAGCCCGGACAGAAACTATGGCTACACCTTC. The J gene is TRBJ1-2, the V gene TRBV7-2, with D tentatively TRBD1 (6 bases). Trimming cost V 5 bases and J 2 bases, with 9 bases left between them. The CDR3 is made up of 13 amino acids. The germline gives CDR1 SGHTA, CDR2 FQGNSA.

The chain employs TRBV7-2 and TRBJ1-2; D is unresolved. The CDR3 loop spans 14 amino acids. Trimming took 8 bases from V and 0 from J, leaving 13 bases between them. In germline, CDR1 is SGHTA, CDR2 FQGNSA. CDR3: CASFYSRSNYGYTF. Written as DNA, the CDR3 is TGTGCCAGCTTCTACAGCCGTTCTAACTATGGCTACACCTTC.

This clone has only one observation. The rearrangement uses TRBV5-1 and TRBJ1-1; the match to TRBD1 covers 9 bases. Germline trimming cut 3 bases from V and 5 bases from J; bases unmatched to any gene: 11. This CDR3 region has 16 residues. Germline loops: CDR1 SGHRS, CDR2 YFSETQ. CDR3 sequence (DNA): TGCGCCAGCAGCTCTAGGACAGGGGCTGTGGTTACTGAAGCTTTCTTT. Translated, it gives CASSSRTGAVVTEAFF.

The rearrangement links TRBV7-2 to TRBJ2-1; no clear D gene. The V and J ends lost 5 bases and 10 bases respectively, with 12 bases between them. The CDR3 covers 12 residues. Germline V CDR1 and CDR2: SGHTA, FQGNSA. CDR3 bases: TGTGCCAGCAGCAGACTGGCCGGAGAGCAGTTCTTC. Encoded protein: CASSRLAGEQFF.

CDR3 amino acids: CASSLDTSTDTQYF. In DNA, the CDR3 is TGTGCCAGCAGCCTTGACACGAGCACAGATACGCAGTATTTT. V usage is TRBV11-2 and J usage is TRBJ2-3, with D unclear. Trimming removed 5 bases at V and 0 bases at J, with 9 bases between. The germline gives CDR1 SGHAT, CDR2 FQNNGV. The CDR3 is 14 residues long.

The chain uses TRBV5-4 and TRBJ1-5; 7 bases fit TRBD1. V was pared by 3 bases and J by 1 base, with 4 bases of the junction left unmatched. The germline V gene encodes CDR1 SGHNT and CDR2 YYREEE (reference sequence). The CDR3 loop spans 15 amino acids. The CDR3 nucleotides are TGTGCCAGCAGCTCAGGGGGGACGAGCAATCAGCCCCAGCATTTT. Translated: CASSSGGTSNQPQHF.

The V call is TRBV14, the J call TRBJ1-1, with 8 nucleotides matching TRBD1. The V segment lost 6 bases and the J segment 4 bases; nucleotides outside the gene matches: 10. CDR1 and CDR2 (germline): SGHDN, FVKESK. The CDR3 extends over 15 amino acids. The CDR3 DNA reads as TGTGCCAGCAGTCGGCAGGGGGCTATGGGCACTGAAGCTTTCTTT. Translation: CASSRQGAMGTEAFF. Variable domain in full (rest from reference TRBV14 and TRBJ1-1): EAGVTQFPSHSVIEKGQTVTLRCDPISGHDNLYWYRRVMGKEIKFLLHFVKESKQDESGMPNNRFLAERTGGTYSTLKVQPAELEDSGVYFCASSRQGAMGTEAFFGQGTRLTVV.